These 2 T cell receptor beta chains originate from one sample sequenced in a study of control samples from healthy donors and cancer patients. Profiled with immunoSEQ multiplex PCR; TCRdb holds only in-frame clones, not every one. The table lists some 120,000 clones, roughly 95% of them singletons. Sequenced: blood. The receptors shown here come from a man aged 30 to 45 in good health.

V gene TRBV4-1 combines with J gene TRBJ1-4, with TRBD1 matching over 9 bases. CDR3 length: 15 amino acids. Trimming removed 4 bases from V and 8 bases from J; junction bases left unmatched: 8. Germline V gene data show CDR1 as MGHRA and CDR2 as YSYEKL. CDR3: CASSPWTGVEEKLFF. The CDR3 nucleotides are TGCGCCAGCAGCCCATGGACAGGGGTAGAAGAAAAACTGTTTTTT.

This chain joins TRBV30 and TRBJ2-5, with a tentative D call TRBD2 (5 bases). The CDR3 runs to 13 residues. Trimming shortened V by 3 bases and J by 1 base, and 9 bases separated the two germline ends. Germline V lookup: CDR1 GTSNPN, CDR2 SVGIG (reference sequence). This chain's CDR3 is CAWSRTSQETQYF. CDR3 sequence (DNA): TGTGCCTGGAGCCGGACTTCCCAAGAGACCCAGTACTTC.